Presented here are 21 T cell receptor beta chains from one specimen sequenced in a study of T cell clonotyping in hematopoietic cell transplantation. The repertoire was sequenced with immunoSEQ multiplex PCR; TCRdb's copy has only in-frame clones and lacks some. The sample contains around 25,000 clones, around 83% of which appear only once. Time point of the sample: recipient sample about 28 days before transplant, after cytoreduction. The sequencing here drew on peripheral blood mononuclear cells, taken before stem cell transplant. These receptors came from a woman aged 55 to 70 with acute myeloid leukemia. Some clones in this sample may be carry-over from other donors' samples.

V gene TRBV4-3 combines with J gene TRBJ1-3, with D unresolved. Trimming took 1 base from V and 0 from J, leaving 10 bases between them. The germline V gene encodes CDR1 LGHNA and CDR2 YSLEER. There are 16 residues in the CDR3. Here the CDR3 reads CASSQVIQSSGNTIYF. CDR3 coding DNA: TGCGCCAGCAGCCAAGTAATACAGAGCTCTGGAAACACCATATATTTT.

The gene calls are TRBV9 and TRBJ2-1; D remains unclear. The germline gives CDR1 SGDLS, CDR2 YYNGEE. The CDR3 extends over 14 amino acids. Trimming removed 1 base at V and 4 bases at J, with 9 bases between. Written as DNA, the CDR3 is TGTGCCAGCAGCGTAAGGCAGTCTTACAATGAGCAGTTCTTC. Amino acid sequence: CASSVRQSYNEQFF.

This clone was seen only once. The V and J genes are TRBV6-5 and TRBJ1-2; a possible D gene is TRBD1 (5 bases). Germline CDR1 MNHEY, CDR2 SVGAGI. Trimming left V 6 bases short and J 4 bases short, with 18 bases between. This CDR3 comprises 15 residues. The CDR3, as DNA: TGTGCCAGCAGAGATAGGGACGGATCGACCTATGGCTACACCTTC. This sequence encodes CASRDRDGSTYGYTF.

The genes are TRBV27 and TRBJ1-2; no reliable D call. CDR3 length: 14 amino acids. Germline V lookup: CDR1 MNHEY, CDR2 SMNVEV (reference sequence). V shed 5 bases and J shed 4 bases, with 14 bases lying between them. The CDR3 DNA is TGTGCCAGCAGTCTACATGGAGTTGGCTATGGCTACACCTTC. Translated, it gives CASSLHGVGYGYTF.

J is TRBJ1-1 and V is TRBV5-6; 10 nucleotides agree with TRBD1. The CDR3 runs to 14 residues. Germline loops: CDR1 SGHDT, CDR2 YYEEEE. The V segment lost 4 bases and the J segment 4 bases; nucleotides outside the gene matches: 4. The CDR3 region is CASSRDRGSTEAFF. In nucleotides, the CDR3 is TGTGCCAGCAGCCGGGACAGGGGATCCACTGAAGCTTTCTTT. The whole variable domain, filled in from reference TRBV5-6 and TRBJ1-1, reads DAGVTQSPTHLIKTRGQQVTLRCSPKSGHDTVSWYQQALGQGPQFIFQYYEEEERQRGNFPDRFSGHQFPNYSSELNVNALLLGDSALYLCASSRDRGSTEAFFGQGTRLTVV.

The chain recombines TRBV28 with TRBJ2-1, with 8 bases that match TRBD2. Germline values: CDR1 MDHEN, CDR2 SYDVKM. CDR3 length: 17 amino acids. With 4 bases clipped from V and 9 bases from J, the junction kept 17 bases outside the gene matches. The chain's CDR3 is CASSSPRAWREVSEQFF. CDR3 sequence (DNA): TGTGCCAGCAGTTCCCCCCGGGCCTGGCGGGAGGTGAGTGAGCAGTTCTTC.

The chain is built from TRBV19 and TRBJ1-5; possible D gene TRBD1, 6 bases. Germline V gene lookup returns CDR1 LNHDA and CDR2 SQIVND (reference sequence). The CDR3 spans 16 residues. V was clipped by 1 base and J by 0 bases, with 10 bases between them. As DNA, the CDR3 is TGTGCCAGTAGTATAGGGGGGACATATAGCAATCAGCCCCAGCATTTT. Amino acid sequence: CASSIGGTYSNQPQHF.

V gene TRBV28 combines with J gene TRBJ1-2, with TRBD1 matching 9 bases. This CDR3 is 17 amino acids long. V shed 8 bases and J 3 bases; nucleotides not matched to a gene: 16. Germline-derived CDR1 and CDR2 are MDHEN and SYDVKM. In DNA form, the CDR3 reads TGTGCCAGCCGCCACCGGGACAGGGCTCTCCCCGACTATGGCTACACCTTC. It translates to CASRHRDRALPDYGYTF.

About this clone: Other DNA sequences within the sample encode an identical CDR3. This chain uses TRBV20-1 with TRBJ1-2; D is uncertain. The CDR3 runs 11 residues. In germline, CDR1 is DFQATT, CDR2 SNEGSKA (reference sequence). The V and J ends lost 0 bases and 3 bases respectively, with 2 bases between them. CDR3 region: CSARDDYGYTF. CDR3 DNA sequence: TGCAGTGCTAGAGACGACTATGGCTACACCTTC.

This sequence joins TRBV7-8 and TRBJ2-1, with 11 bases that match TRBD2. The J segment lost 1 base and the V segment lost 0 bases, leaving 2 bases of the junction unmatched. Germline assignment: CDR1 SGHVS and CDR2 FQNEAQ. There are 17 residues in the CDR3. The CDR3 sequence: CASSLATSGTSYNEQFF. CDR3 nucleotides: TGTGCCAGCAGCTTAGCGACTAGCGGGACATCCTACAATGAGCAGTTCTTC.

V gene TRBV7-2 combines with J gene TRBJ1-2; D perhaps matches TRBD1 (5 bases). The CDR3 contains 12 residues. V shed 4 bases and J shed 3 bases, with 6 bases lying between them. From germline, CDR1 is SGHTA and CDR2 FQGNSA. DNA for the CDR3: TGTGCCAGCAGCTCGGGGGACTATGGCTACACCTTC. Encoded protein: CASSSGDYGYTF.

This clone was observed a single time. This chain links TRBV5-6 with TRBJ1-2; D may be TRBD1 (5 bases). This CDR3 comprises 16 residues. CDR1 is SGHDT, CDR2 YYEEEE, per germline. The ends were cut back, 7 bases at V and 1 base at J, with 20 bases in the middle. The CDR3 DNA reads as TGTGCCAGCGTCCGGGACTCTTCCTTTCTTAACTATGGCTACACCTTC. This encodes CASVRDSSFLNYGYTF.

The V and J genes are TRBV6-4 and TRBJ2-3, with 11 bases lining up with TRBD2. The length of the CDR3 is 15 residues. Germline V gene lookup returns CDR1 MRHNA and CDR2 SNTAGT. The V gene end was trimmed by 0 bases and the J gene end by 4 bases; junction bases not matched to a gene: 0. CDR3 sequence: CASSDSSGRADTQYF. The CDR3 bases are TGTGCCAGCAGTGACTCTAGCGGGAGGGCAGATACGCAGTATTTT.

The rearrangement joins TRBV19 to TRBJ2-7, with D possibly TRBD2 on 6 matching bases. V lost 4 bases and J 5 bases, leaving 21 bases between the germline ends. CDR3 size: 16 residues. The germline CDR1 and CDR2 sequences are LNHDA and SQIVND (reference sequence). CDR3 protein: CASSRRVVGSIDEQYF. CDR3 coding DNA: TGTGCCAGTAGTAGGAGGGTCGTAGGGTCTATCGACGAGCAGTACTTC.

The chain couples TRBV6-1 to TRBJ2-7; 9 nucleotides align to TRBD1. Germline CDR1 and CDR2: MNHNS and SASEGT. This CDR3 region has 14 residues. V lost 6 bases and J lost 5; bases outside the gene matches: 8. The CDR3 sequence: CASRRRDRVHEQYF. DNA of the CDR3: TGTGCCAGCAGGAGACGGGACAGGGTGCACGAGCAGTACTTC.

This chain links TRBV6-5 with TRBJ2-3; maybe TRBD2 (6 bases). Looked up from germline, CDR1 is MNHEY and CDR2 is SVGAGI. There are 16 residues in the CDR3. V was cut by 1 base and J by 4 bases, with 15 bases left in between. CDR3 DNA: TGTGCCAGCAGTTACTTCCCGACTAGTCAGTCAGATACGCAGTATTTT. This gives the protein CASSYFPTSQSDTQYF.

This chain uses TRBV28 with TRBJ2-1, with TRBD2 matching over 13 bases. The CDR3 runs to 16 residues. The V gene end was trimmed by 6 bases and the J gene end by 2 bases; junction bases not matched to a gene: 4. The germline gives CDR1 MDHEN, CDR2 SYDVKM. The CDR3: CASRGLAGTAYNEQFF. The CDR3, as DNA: TGTGCCAGCAGGGGACTAGCGGGGACTGCCTACAATGAGCAGTTCTTC. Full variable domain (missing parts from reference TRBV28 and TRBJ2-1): DVKVTQSSRYLVKRTGEKVFLECVQDMDHENMFWYRQDPGLGLRLIYFSYDVKMKEKGDIPEGYSVSREKKERFSLILESASTNQTSMYLCASRGLAGTAYNEQFFGPGTRLTVL.

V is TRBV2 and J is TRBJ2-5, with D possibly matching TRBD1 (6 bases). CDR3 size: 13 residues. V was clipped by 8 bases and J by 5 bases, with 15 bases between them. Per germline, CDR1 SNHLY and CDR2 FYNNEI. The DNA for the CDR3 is TGTGCCAGCCCGAGCAGGGGCAGGGAGACCCAGTACTTC. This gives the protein CASPSRGRETQYF.

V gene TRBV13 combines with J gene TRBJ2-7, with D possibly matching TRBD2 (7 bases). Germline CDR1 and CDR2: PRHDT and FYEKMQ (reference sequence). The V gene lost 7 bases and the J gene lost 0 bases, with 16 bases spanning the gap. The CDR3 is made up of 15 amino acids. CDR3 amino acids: CASTLRGGPSYEQYF. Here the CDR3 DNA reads TGTGCCAGCACCCTCCGCGGGGGCCCCTCCTACGAGCAGTACTTC.

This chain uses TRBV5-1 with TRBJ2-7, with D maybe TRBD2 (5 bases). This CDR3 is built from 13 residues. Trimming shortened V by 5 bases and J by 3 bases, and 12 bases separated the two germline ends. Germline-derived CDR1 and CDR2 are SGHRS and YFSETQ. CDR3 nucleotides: TGCGCCAGCAGATCGACTAACTACTACGAGCAGTACTTC. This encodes CASRSTNYYEQYF.

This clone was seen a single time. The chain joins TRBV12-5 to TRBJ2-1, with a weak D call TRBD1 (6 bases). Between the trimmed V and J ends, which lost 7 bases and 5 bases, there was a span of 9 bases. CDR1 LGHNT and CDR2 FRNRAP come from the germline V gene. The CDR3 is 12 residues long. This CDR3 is CASAAGDNEQFF. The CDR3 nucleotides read TGTGCTAGTGCGGCAGGGGACAATGAGCAGTTCTTC.